This passage covers 28 T cell receptor beta chains from one sample sequenced in a study of T cell responses to AZD1222 COVID-19 vaccine. Method: immunoSEQ multiplex PCR; TCRdb's copy keeps in-frame clones and lacks some. The sample holds 90,000 to 150,000 clones, approximately 87% seen once. Sequencing was performed on peripheral blood, taken on day 0 of AZD1222 vaccination. These TCRs come from an adult in good health.

The chain joins TRBV19 to TRBJ1-5, with 9 bases fitting TRBD1. The V segment lost 5 bases and the J segment 6 bases; nucleotides outside the gene matches: 5. CDR3 length: 14 amino acids. CDR1 LNHDA and CDR2 SQIVND come from the germline V gene (reference sequence). The CDR3 reads CASSDRGDSQPQHF. The CDR3 bases are TGTGCCAGTAGTGACAGGGGGGACAGTCAGCCCCAGCATTTT.

The chain joins TRBV29-1 to TRBJ1-2; D perhaps matches TRBD1 (6 bases). CDR1 SQVTM and CDR2 ANQGSEA come from the germline V gene. V gave up 7 bases and J gave up 2 bases, with 20 bases separating them. The CDR3 spans 15 residues. The CDR3 sequence is CSALGGKRGNYGYTF. CDR3 DNA sequence: TGCAGCGCTCTCGGTGGGAAAAGGGGGAACTATGGCTACACCTTC.

This rearrangement joins TRBV7-9 to TRBJ2-7, with 8 bases lining up with TRBD2. The germline V gene has CDR1 SEHNR and CDR2 FQNEAQ (reference sequence). Trimming removed 2 bases from V and 7 bases from J; junction bases left unmatched: 10. This CDR3 has 15 amino acids. The CDR3 sequence: CASSLLTSARGEQYF. The CDR3 DNA follows: TGTGCCAGCAGCTTATTGACTAGCGCGAGGGGGGAGCAGTACTTC.

This clone has more than one count but fewer than ten. The J gene is TRBJ2-2, the V gene TRBV19, with 7 bases fitting TRBD1. This CDR3 has 15 amino acids. Germline CDR1 is LNHDA and CDR2 is SQIVND (reference sequence). The J segment lost 1 base and the V segment lost 1 base, leaving 0 bases of the junction unmatched. Written as DNA, the CDR3 is TGTGCCAGTAGTATAGGGACAGGGAACACCGGGGAGCTGTTTTTT. Protein: CASSIGTGNTGELFF.

The V gene is TRBV6-2 or TRBV6-3, the J gene TRBJ2-7; no clear D. The CDR3 sequence is 11 residues long. Germline V gives CDR1 MNHEY, CDR2 SVGEGT. Trimming took 0 bases from V and 6 from J, leaving 3 bases between them. This CDR3 reads CASSYSTEQYF. In nucleotides, the CDR3 is TGTGCCAGCAGTTACTCGACCGAGCAGTACTTC.

The chain is built from TRBV9 and TRBJ2-5, with a possible D match to TRBD1 (6 bases). Trimming left V 8 bases short and J 2 bases short, with 10 bases between. This CDR3 comprises 12 residues. Germline CDR1 and CDR2: SGDLS and YYNGEE. The CDR3 region is CARGTRQETQYF. CDR3 coding DNA: TGTGCCAGGGGGACAAGGCAAGAGACCCAGTACTTC.

The V and J genes are TRBV5-1 and TRBJ1-1; weak D call: TRBD1 (5 bases). The CDR3 extends over 16 amino acids. Trimming pared 0 bases from V and 1 base from J, leaving 13 bases between. Germline loops: CDR1 SGHRS, CDR2 YFSETQ. CDR3 protein: CASSLDWDLGNTEAFF. In DNA form, the CDR3 reads TGCGCCAGCAGCTTGGACTGGGACCTTGGGAACACTGAAGCTTTCTTT.

The chain joins TRBV5-4 to TRBJ1-1; perhaps TRBD1 as D (6 bases). The CDR3 totals 16 residues. The germline CDR1 and CDR2 sequences are SGHNT and YYREEE (reference sequence). Between the trimmed V and J ends, which lost 0 bases and 4 bases, there was a span of 16 bases. The DNA of the CDR3 is TGTGCCAGCAGCTTGGGGGGGCTGGCTCTGGTCACTGAAGCTTTCTTT. It encodes CASSLGGLALVTEAFF.

This rearrangement joins TRBV15 to TRBJ1-2; D ambiguous. The ends were cut back, 7 bases at V and 7 bases at J, with 16 bases in the middle. Germline loops: CDR1 LNHNV, CDR2 YYDKDF (reference sequence). The CDR3 spans 13 residues. CDR3 protein: CATNVDPVCGYTF. DNA for the CDR3: TGTGCCACCAACGTCGACCCCGTTTGTGGCTACACCTTC.

This clone was recorded a few times. V is TRBV3-1 (or the pseudogene TRBV3-2) and J is TRBJ2-2; no clear D gene. The V gene's germline CDR1 is LGHDT and CDR2 YNNKEL (reference sequence). The CDR3 has 15 residues. V lost 1 base to trimming and J lost 6 bases, with 12 bases between them. CDR3: CASSQGRIASGELFF. The CDR3 nucleotides are TGTGCCAGCAGCCAAGGGCGTATAGCTTCCGGGGAGCTGTTTTTT.

J is TRBJ2-1 and V is TRBV5-1, with TRBD1 matching over 7 bases. Germline CDR1 SGHRS, CDR2 YFSETQ. The CDR3 is 18 amino acids. The ends lost 3 bases at V and 6 bases at J; junction bases unmatched: 18. Written as DNA, the CDR3 is TGCGCCAGCAGCTCGGACAGGTCGGCTCTGGCTAGGATCAATGAGCAGTTCTTC. It translates to CASSSDRSALARINEQFF.

The rearrangement links TRBV5-1 to TRBJ1-6; D gene uncertain. CDR3 length: 14 residues. Germline V gene lookup returns CDR1 SGHRS and CDR2 YFSETQ. Deletions cut 2 bases from V and 10 bases from J, with 13 bases between. The CDR3 sequence: CASSLAPASSPLHF. The CDR3 DNA is TGCGCCAGCAGCTTAGCACCAGCCAGCTCACCCCTCCACTTT.

The chain recombines TRBV29-1 with TRBJ2-1; D uncertain. Per the germline V gene, CDR1 is SQVTM and CDR2 is ANQGSEA. The CDR3 loop spans 13 amino acids. The V end was cut by 8 bases, the J end by 4 bases, with 15 bases between. CDR3 in DNA: TGCAGCCTCGAGATGGGCGGTTACAATGAGCAGTTCTTC. As protein: CSLEMGGYNEQFF.

The chain uses TRBV28 and TRBJ1-1; D is perhaps TRBD1 (5 bases). V was shortened by 5 bases and J by 5 bases, with 24 bases between the two germline ends. The V gene's germline CDR1 is MDHEN and CDR2 SYDVKM. The CDR3 consists of 17 residues. CDR3 in DNA: TGTGCCAGCAGTGGCCCTCTGGGGCTGGGTGTGGGGACTGAAGCTTTCTTT. This encodes CASSGPLGLGVGTEAFF.

V and J are TRBV28 and TRBJ1-1; D remains ambiguous. V was clipped by 1 base and J by 6 bases, with 12 bases between them. CDR3 size: 14 residues. The germline gives CDR1 MDHEN, CDR2 SYDVKM. The CDR3 sequence is CASSLLFGSAEAFF. DNA of the CDR3: TGTGCCAGCAGTTTATTATTCGGGTCGGCTGAAGCTTTCTTT.

The chain links TRBV29-1 to TRBJ2-7; 12 bases align to TRBD2. Trimming took 6 bases from V and 2 from J; bases not matched to a gene: 5. Per germline, CDR1 SQVTM and CDR2 ANQGSEA. This CDR3 region has 14 residues. The CDR3 DNA follows: TGCAGCGTCAAAGCTAGCGGGAGGGCCTACGAGCAGTACTTC. It encodes CSVKASGRAYEQYF.

The chain is built from TRBV7-9 and TRBJ1-2; 7 nucleotides agree with TRBD1. Germline V gene sequence: CDR1 SEHNR, CDR2 FQNEAQ (reference sequence). V was clipped by 5 bases and J by 2 bases; unmatched bases: 2. This CDR3 is 13 amino acids long. CDR3 in DNA: TGTGCCAGCAGCCCGGGACAGAACTATGGCTACACCTTC. Protein: CASSPGQNYGYTF.

CDR3 residues: CASSLGPFGEQFF. CDR3 nucleotide sequence: TGTGCCAGCAGCCTCGGGCCTTTCGGGGAGCAGTTCTTC. The gene calls are TRBV7-3 and TRBJ2-1; unclear D gene. With 5 bases removed from V and 10 bases from J, the gap between germline ends came to 15 bases. The CDR3 spans 13 residues. Germline V gene lookup returns CDR1 SGHTA and CDR2 FQGTGA.

The J gene is TRBJ2-5, the V gene TRBV9, with D possibly called TRBD1 or TRBD2 (6 bases each). The V gene lost 4 bases and the J gene lost 5 bases, with 9 bases spanning the gap. CDR1 and CDR2 (germline): SGDLS, YYNGEE. The CDR3 spans 12 residues. The CDR3 DNA sequence: TGTGCCAGCAGCCGGGGGCCGGAGACCCAGTACTTC. Amino acids: CASSRGPETQYF.

The chain joins TRBV7-2 to TRBJ1-6; D is unresolved. The germline gives CDR1 SGHTA, CDR2 FQGNSA. The CDR3 loop spans 13 amino acids. The germline V and J ends were trimmed by 5 bases and 7 bases, with 9 bases remaining between them. The CDR3 loop is CASSLQLNSPLHF. CDR3 bases: TGTGCCAGCAGCCTCCAACTAAATTCACCCCTCCACTTT.

CDR3 nucleotides: TGTGCCAGCAGCTTAGCGTCTAGCGGGAGTAGGTCCGGGGAGCTGTTTTTT. Amino acid sequence: CASSLASSGSRSGELFF. The chain employs TRBV7-8 and TRBJ2-2, with 10 bases identical to TRBD2. The germline V gene has CDR1 SGHVS and CDR2 FQNEAQ. V shed 0 bases and J 6 bases; nucleotides not matched to a gene: 7. The CDR3 sequence is 17 residues long.

This sequence joins TRBV7-6 and TRBJ2-2, with TRBD2 matching over 14 bases. The CDR3 consists of 18 residues. With 5 bases clipped from V and 1 base from J, the junction kept 6 bases outside the gene matches. Germline lookup yields CDR1 SGHVS and CDR2 FNYEAQ. CDR3 residues: CASSLRLAGGRNTGELFF. DNA for the CDR3: TGTGCCAGCAGCCTCAGACTAGCGGGAGGGCGGAACACCGGGGAGCTGTTTTTT.

V gene TRBV4-3 combines with J gene TRBJ1-5; D ambiguous. The CDR3 loop spans 15 amino acids. Trimming left V 0 bases short and J 4 bases short, with 10 bases between. Germline loops: CDR1 LGHNA, CDR2 YSLEER. The DNA for the CDR3 is TGCGCCAGCAGCCAAGAACTCCTAAGGAATCAGCCCCAGCATTTT. It codes for CASSQELLRNQPQHF.

The genes are TRBV19 and TRBJ1-6; perhaps TRBD1 as D (5 bases). V shed 7 bases and J shed 7 bases, with 14 bases lying between them. CDR1 is LNHDA and CDR2 is SQIVND in the germline V gene (reference sequence). The CDR3 consists of 14 residues. The CDR3 is CASTEGPPNSPLHF. CDR3 nucleotides: TGTGCCAGTACGGAGGGACCACCGAATTCACCCCTCCACTTT.

J is TRBJ2-2 and V is TRBV27; possibly TRBD1 for D (5 bases). The germline V gene has CDR1 MNHEY and CDR2 SMNVEV (reference sequence). CDR3 length: 15 residues. V lost 6 bases and J lost 4, with 15 bases in between. CDR3 bases: TGTGCCAGCAGGACAGTGGGGTTTCGCACCGGGGAGCTGTTTTTT. Translation: CASRTVGFRTGELFF.

The V call is TRBV3-1 (or the pseudogene TRBV3-2), the J call TRBJ1-6; D gene ambiguous. CDR3 size: 14 residues. Germline CDR1 and CDR2: LGHDT and YNNKEL (reference sequence). V was pared by 5 bases and J by 6 bases, with 11 bases between. CDR3 nucleotide sequence: TGTGCCAGCAGCTCACAGTCTCTTAATTCACCCCTCCACTTT. Its protein is CASSSQSLNSPLHF.

The chain couples TRBV6-2 or TRBV6-3 to TRBJ2-2; 8 nucleotides match TRBD2. The CDR3 length is 16 residues. Germline V CDR1 and CDR2: MNHEY, SVGEGT. V lost 2 bases, J lost 2 bases, and 4 bases stayed unmatched. CDR3 DNA sequence: TGTGCCAGCAGTTACCCCGGGGGGGGTAACACCGGGGAGCTGTTTTTT. It yields the protein CASSYPGGGNTGELFF.

This sequence joins TRBV9 and TRBJ2-7; tentatively, D is TRBD1 (6 bases). V lost 3 bases and J 3 bases, leaving 16 bases between the germline ends. The CDR3 length is 15 residues. Germline loops: CDR1 SGDLS, CDR2 YYNGEE. The CDR3 loop reads CASSASMTGDYEQYF. CDR3 nucleotide sequence: TGTGCCAGCAGCGCTTCCATGACAGGTGACTACGAGCAGTACTTC.